The next 15 T cell receptor beta chains were all read from a single sample in a study of OX40 agonist ivuxolimab in advanced cancers. TCRdb's table, derived via immunoSEQ multiplex PCR, lists solely in-frame clones and lacks some. The data hold tens of thousands of clones, with 85% to 90% observed a single time. The material sequenced was CD4+ or CD8+ T cells sorted from blood, taken in a trial of the OX40 agonist ivuxolimab. The receptors come from an adult with an advanced solid tumor such as melanoma, head and neck, liver or kidney cancer.

The chain combines TRBV2 with TRBJ1-5; D is unresolved. Trimming cost V 4 bases and J 3 bases, with 13 bases left between them. This CDR3 region has 15 residues. Germline-derived CDR1 and CDR2 are SNHLY and FYNNEI. The CDR3 sequence: CASSGTVNYNQPQHF. The CDR3 bases are TGTGCCAGCAGTGGGACCGTCAACTACAATCAGCCCCAGCATTTT. Filled out from reference TRBV2 and TRBJ1-5, the complete variable domain reads EPEVTQTPSHQVTQMGQEVILRCVPISNHLYFYWYRQILGQKVEFLVSFYNNEISEKSEIFDDQFSVERPDGSNFTLKIRSTKLEDSAMYFCASSGTVNYNQPQHFGDGTRLSIL.

This sequence joins TRBV30 and TRBJ2-3, with 7 bases that match TRBD1. The CDR3 length is 12 residues. V was pared by 4 bases and J by 6 bases, with 4 bases of the junction left unmatched. Germline values: CDR1 GTSNPN, CDR2 SVGIG (reference sequence). The CDR3 DNA follows: TGTGCCTGGAACAGGGGCTCGGATACGCAGTATTTT. Protein: CAWNRGSDTQYF.

This clone is judged medium-sized. V and J are TRBV9 and TRBJ1-3, with 8 positions matching TRBD1. The J segment lost 8 bases and the V segment lost 3 bases, leaving 4 bases of the junction unmatched. The CDR3 runs 13 residues. Germline V gene data show CDR1 as SGDLS and CDR2 as YYNGEE. The CDR3 spells CASSATGAYTIYF. In DNA, the CDR3 is TGTGCCAGCAGCGCGACAGGGGCTTACACCATATATTTT.

The rearrangement uses TRBV19 and TRBJ1-1, with 8 bases aligning to TRBD1. Germline V lookup: CDR1 LNHDA, CDR2 SQIVND (reference sequence). This CDR3 is built from 13 residues. The ends lost 7 bases at V and 8 bases at J; junction bases unmatched: 9. The CDR3 reads CASTFRRTGEAFF. CDR3 bases: TGTGCCAGTACCTTTAGGCGGACAGGGGAAGCTTTCTTT.

This clone came up a few times. The V and J genes are TRBV18 and TRBJ1-2, with 7 bases fitting TRBD1. Unmatched junction bases numbered 16, after V lost 1 base and J lost 5 bases. There are 18 residues in the CDR3. Per germline, CDR1 KGHSH and CDR2 LQKENI. CDR3 in DNA: TGTGCCAGCTCACCACAATTACAGAAGGACAGGCCAATATATGGCTACACCTTC. Residues: CASSPQLQKDRPIYGYTF.

The gene calls are TRBV30 and TRBJ2-7; no clear D. The germline CDR1 and CDR2 sequences are GTSNPN and SVGIG (reference sequence). This CDR3 contains 11 residues. Trimming stripped 5 bases from V and 7 bases from J, with 12 bases between. CDR3 residues: CAWGLEREQYF. CDR3 sequence (DNA): TGTGCCTGGGGGCTCGAGAGGGAGCAGTACTTC.

The V and J genes are TRBV27 and TRBJ2-1, with D tentatively TRBD1 or TRBD2 (6 bases each). The germline V and J ends were trimmed by 2 bases and 7 bases, with 12 bases remaining between them. The CDR3 is made up of 14 amino acids. CDR1 and CDR2 from the germline V gene are MNHEY and SMNVEV (reference sequence). The CDR3 region is CASSLITGRNEQFF. The CDR3 DNA reads as TGTGCCAGCAGTTTAATCACAGGGAGGAATGAGCAGTTCTTC.

The chain uses TRBV7-9 and TRBJ1-4; maybe TRBD1 (5 bases). V lost 5 bases to trimming and J lost 6 bases, with 10 bases between them. CDR3 length: 13 residues. Germline values: CDR1 SEHNR, CDR2 FQNEAQ (reference sequence). In DNA, the CDR3 is TGTGCCAGCAGCCCCAGGGTGGATGAAAAACTGTTTTTT. It is translated as CASSPRVDEKLFF.

The rearrangement links TRBV18 to TRBJ2-5, with D possibly TRBD2 on 5 matching bases. Germline V gives CDR1 KGHSH, CDR2 LQKENI. V dropped 0 bases and J dropped 2 bases, with 10 bases sitting between them. The CDR3 runs 15 residues. In DNA form, the CDR3 reads TGTGCCAGCTCACCACCGAACACTAGACAAGAGACCCAGTACTTC. Translating it yields CASSPPNTRQETQYF.

This sequence joins TRBV5-1 and TRBJ2-5; D is unclear. The germline V gene encodes CDR1 SGHRS and CDR2 YFSETQ. The V end was cut by 0 bases, the J end by 1 base, with 10 bases between. This CDR3 is 15 amino acids long. CDR3: CASSLGAQFQETQYF. The CDR3 coding sequence is TGCGCCAGCAGCTTGGGAGCACAGTTCCAAGAGACCCAGTACTTC.

The J gene is TRBJ1-1, the V gene TRBV7-9; possibly TRBD1 for D (5 bases). V lost 5 bases to trimming and J lost 11 bases, with 15 bases between them. CDR1 and CDR2 (germline): SEHNR, FQNEAQ (reference sequence). The CDR3 spans 12 residues. CDR3: CASSTQGLEAFF. CDR3 bases: TGTGCCAGCAGCACTCAGGGTTTGGAGGCTTTCTTT.

The chain recombines TRBV10-3 with TRBJ2-5; TRBD2 matches 8 bases. The V and J ends lost 2 bases and 2 bases, in that order; junction bases with no gene match: 4. The CDR3 is 15 residues long. Germline CDR1 ENHRY, CDR2 SYGVKD. The CDR3 here is CAISEHSGDQETQYF. The DNA of the CDR3 is TGTGCCATCAGTGAGCATAGCGGGGATCAAGAGACCCAGTACTTC.

The gene calls are TRBV5-6 and TRBJ2-2, with D unresolved. This CDR3 is 15 amino acids long. The V end was cut by 0 bases, the J end by 3 bases, with 9 bases between. CDR1 and CDR2 from the germline V gene are SGHDT and YYEEEE. CDR3 region: CASSLGSSYTGELFF. In nucleotides, the CDR3 is TGTGCCAGCAGCTTGGGCTCCTCTTACACCGGGGAGCTGTTTTTT.

The chain links TRBV6-1 to TRBJ1-5; D gene unclear. The CDR3 totals 14 residues. In germline, CDR1 is MNHNS, CDR2 SASEGT. Trimming shortened V by 4 bases and J by 3 bases, and 10 bases separated the two germline ends. CDR3 sequence: CASSVIGNNQPQHF. The CDR3, as DNA: TGTGCCAGCAGTGTCATTGGAAACAATCAGCCCCAGCATTTT.

The chain is built from TRBV11-2 and TRBJ2-7, with 12 positions matching TRBD1. Germline V gene sequence: CDR1 SGHAT, CDR2 FQNNGV. V was clipped by 4 bases and J by 6 bases; unmatched bases: 10. The CDR3 totals 16 residues. The CDR3 coding sequence is TGTGCCAGCAGCTCCGTCCCCGGGACAGGGGGCCTCGAGCAGTACTTC. This translates into CASSSVPGTGGLEQYF.